These T cell receptor beta chains were read from a single sample in a study of T-cell memory formation after mild COVID-19. TCRdb used MiXCR to reprocess the 5' RACE reads, holding one entry per CDR3 protein. The sample has 170,000 or so distinct CDR3 sequences, around a fifth seen once. Sequenced material: PBMCs or a T cell subset sorted from them (not recorded which). The receptor source for this set is an adult woman who had mild COVID-19 (a few samples of this study predate the infection). Cell type and time point are not known. Both conserved end residues are part of each CDR3. D genes are given only for firm matches. Some rows mark clone size as missing; the rest say once, few, many or name a class of expanded clone.

>few|TRBV30|TRBJ2-3|NA
CAWSRGSTDTQYF
TGTGCCTGGAGTAGGGGCAGCACAGATACGCAGTATTTT
>NA|TRBV9|TRBJ1-2|TRBD1
CASSVGTGAPNYGYTF
TGTGCCAGCAGCGTGGGGACAGGGGCTCCTAACTATGGCTACACCTTC
>few|TRBV7-9|TRBJ2-7|NA
CASSSSWGFGHNEQYF
TGTGCCAGCAGCTCCAGTTGGGGTTTTGGCCACAACGAGCAGTACTTC
>NA|TRBV4-2|TRBJ2-1|TRBD2
CASSQLSGSPRDEQFF
TGTGCCAGCAGCCAGCTTAGCGGGTCTCCGAGGGATGAGCAGTTCTTC
>few|TRBV7-9|TRBJ1-4|TRBD1
CASSDKRGLDEKLFF
TGTGCCAGCAGCGACAAAAGGGGGCTGGATGAAAAACTGTTTTTT
>few|TRBV12-3/TRBV12-4|TRBJ2-2|NA
CASNGGRILSAGELFF
TGTGCCAGCAACGGGGGGCGCATCCTTTCTGCTGGGGAGCTGTTTTTT
>NA|TRBV5-1|TRBJ1-1|TRBD1
CASSPDLTGGEWAEAFF
TGCGCCAGCAGCCCAGACCTAACAGGGGGCGAATGGGCTGAAGCTTTCTTT
>few|TRBV12-3/TRBV12-4|TRBJ2-5|TRBD2
CASSSRLAGYQETQYF
TGTGCCAGCAGTTCCCGACTAGCGGGTTACCAAGAGACCCAGTACTTC
>few|TRBV9|TRBJ1-5|NA
CASNGGGNQPQHF
TGTGCCAGCAATGGGGGTGGCAATCAGCCCCAGCATTTT
>NA|TRBV12-3/TRBV12-4|TRBJ1-4|NA
CASSLGEGEGTNEKLFF
TGTGCCAGCAGCCTGGGAGAGGGGGAGGGGACTAATGAAAAACTGTTTTTT
>NA|TRBV12-5|TRBJ2-1|TRBD2
CASGPLAGGYNEQFF
TGTGCTAGTGGCCCACTAGCGGGGGGTTACAATGAGCAGTTCTTC
>NA|TRBV20-1|TRBJ2-2|NA
CSATGPPNTGELFF
TGCAGTGCTACAGGACCGCCGAACACCGGGGAGCTGTTTTTT
>NA|TRBV7-2|TRBJ2-1|TRBD1
CASSLGGQGIYDEQFF
TGTGCCAGCAGCTTAGGGGGACAGGGGATTTATGATGAGCAGTTCTTC
>few|TRBV2|TRBJ2-3|NA
CASTPEVRTVTDTQYF
TGTGCCAGCACTCCCGAAGTGAGGACTGTCACAGATACGCAGTATTTT
>few|TRBV4-1|TRBJ2-1|TRBD2
CASSQAASGASAEQFF
TGCGCCAGCAGCCAAGCCGCTAGCGGGGCCTCCGCTGAGCAGTTCTTC
>few|TRBV4-3|TRBJ2-2|TRBD2
CASSHALMRELTGELFF
TGCGCCAGCAGCCACGCCCTTATGCGGGAGTTAACCGGGGAGCTGTTTTTT
>NA|TRBV6-2/TRBV6-3|TRBJ2-7|TRBD1
CASGTGRREQYF
TGTGCCAGCGGGACAGGGAGACGCGAGCAGTACTTC
>few|TRBV20-1|TRBJ2-1|TRBD2
CSARAVGGGVFEFF
TGCAGTGCTAGAGCTGTAGGCGGGGGGGTGTTTGAGTTCTTC
>NA|TRBV20-1|TRBJ1-1|TRBD1
CRIGQGGTEAFF
TGCAGAATTGGACAGGGGGGCACTGAAGCTTTCTTT
>few|TRBV6-5|TRBJ2-7|TRBD2
CASSYDRVVLAGDYEQYF
TGTGCCAGCAGTTACGACAGGGTGGTACTAGCGGGAGACTACGAGCAGTACTTC
>once|TRBV2|TRBJ1-2|TRBD1
CASSYGTAYGYTF
TGTGCCAGCAGTTACGGGACAGCCTATGGCTACACCTTC
>few|TRBV14|TRBJ1-1|NA
CASSQAGENTEAFF
TGTGCCAGCAGCCAAGCCGGGGAGAACACTGAAGCTTTCTTT
>few|TRBV29-1|TRBJ2-1|TRBD2
CSVYSPRRGLAGQEQFF
TGCAGCGTTTATTCCCCCCGTCGGGGACTAGCGGGCCAGGAGCAGTTCTTC
>few|TRBV28|TRBJ2-7|NA
CASSFGAIYEQYF
TGTGCCAGCAGTTTTGGGGCCATCTACGAGCAGTACTTC
>NA|TRBV6-5|TRBJ2-7|NA
CASSYRDRSYEQYF
TGTGCCAGCAGTTACAGGGACCGCTCCTACGAGCAGTACTTC
>few|TRBV7-6|TRBJ2-3|TRBD1
CASSSSLDRGTDTQYF
TGTGCCAGCAGTTCGTCCCTGGACAGGGGAACAGATACGCAGTATTTT
>NA|TRBV28|TRBJ2-7|TRBD2
CASSPMTSGSYEQYF
TGTGCCAGCAGTCCGATGACTAGCGGGTCCTACGAGCAGTACTTC
>few|TRBV6-5|TRBJ2-3|NA
CASTNERAEPTDTQYF
TGTGCCAGCACCAACGAGCGAGCAGAACCCACAGATACGCAGTATTTT
>NA|TRBV5-1|TRBJ2-2|TRBD2
CASSLVASGGYNTGELFF
TGCGCCAGCAGCTTGGTGGCTAGCGGGGGTTATAACACCGGGGAGCTGTTTTTT
>once|TRBV7-9|TRBJ1-2|NA
CASSEPGPEDYGYTF
TGTGCCAGCAGCGAACCGGGCCCCGAGGACTATGGCTACACCTTC
>few|TRBV12-3/TRBV12-4|TRBJ1-6|TRBD1
CASSTGDRNLYNSPLHF
TGTGCCAGCAGCACTGGGGACAGGAACCTCTATAATTCACCCCTCCACTTT
>medium-sized|TRBV29-1|TRBJ1-2|NA
CSVGQGANYGYTF
TGCAGCGTTGGGCAGGGAGCTAACTATGGCTACACCTTC
>few|TRBV11-2|TRBJ2-1|TRBD1
CASSWGQGVDNEQFF
TGTGCCAGCAGCTGGGGACAGGGGGTCGACAATGAGCAGTTCTTC
>NA|TRBV7-2|TRBJ1-2|NA
CASSAPGLDYGYTF
TGTGCCAGCAGCGCACCGGGACTGGACTATGGCTACACCTTC
>few|TRBV4-3|TRBJ1-5|NA
CASSLDATDNQPQHF
TGCGCCAGCAGCCTAGATGCGACGGACAATCAGCCCCAGCATTTT
>NA|TRBV5-6|TRBJ2-7|TRBD2
CASSLTAGALYEQYF
TGTGCCAGCAGCTTGACAGCGGGGGCCCTCTACGAGCAGTACTTC
>few|TRBV11-2|TRBJ2-4|TRBD2
CASSPGGTRNIQYF
TGTGCCAGCAGCCCAGGAGGGACTAGAAACATTCAGTACTTC
>NA|TRBV7-9|TRBJ1-2|NA
CASSAIPGAFYGYTF
TGTGCCAGCAGCGCAATTCCAGGGGCATTCTATGGCTACACCTTC
>few|TRBV6-6|TRBJ2-2|NA
CASSYFGTFNTGELFF
TGTGCCAGCAGTTACTTCGGGACATTTAACACCGGGGAGCTGTTTTTT
>NA|TRBV9|TRBJ1-2|TRBD1
CASSPGGGGYTF
TGTGCCAGCAGCCCAGGAGGGGGCGGCTACACCTTC
>NA|TRBV12-3/TRBV12-4|TRBJ2-5|NA
CASRGKTQYF
TGTGCCAGCAGGGGAAAGACCCAGTACTTC
>few|TRBV29-1|TRBJ2-2|TRBD2
CSVEAGGVNTGELFF
TGCAGCGTTGAGGCGGGGGGGGTGAACACCGGGGAGCTGTTTTTT
>few|TRBV7-9|TRBJ1-5|NA
CASSLFVGMEQPQHF
TGTGCCAGCAGCTTGTTCGTCGGGATGGAGCAGCCCCAGCATTTT
>NA|TRBV5-1|TRBJ2-7|NA
CASSLADFLYEQYF
TGCGCCAGCAGCTTGGCCGACTTCTTATACGAGCAGTACTTC
>NA|TRBV6-5|TRBJ2-2|NA
CASSYGYRSTGELFF
TGTGCCAGCAGTTACGGGTATAGGAGCACCGGGGAGCTGTTTTTT
>few|TRBV6-6|TRBJ2-1|NA
CASTERGRSYNEQFF
TGTGCCAGCACAGAGAGGGGAAGGTCCTACAATGAGCAGTTCTTC
>few|TRBV3-1|TRBJ2-6|NA
CASSHPTVGDIVGANVLTF
TGTGCCAGCAGCCACCCCACAGTGGGGGACATCGTGGGGGCCAACGTCCTGACTTTC
>NA|TRBV29-1|TRBJ1-2|TRBD1
CSVGDSSYGYTF
TGCAGCGTCGGGGACAGCTCCTATGGCTACACCTTC